The T cell receptor (beta chain) described here comes from a study of CD8+ T cells in alopecia areata. Looked up from germline, CDR1 is LGHNA and CDR2 is YSLEER. With 0 bases removed from V and 6 bases from J, the gap between germline ends came to 13 bases. The CDR3 extends over 15 amino acids. The authors extracted RNA and reverse transcribed it into cDNA as the sequencing template. Measured with immunoSEQ multiplex PCR; TCRdb has only the in-frame clones, and not every one. Of 150,000 to 200,000 clones in the sample, 40% to 65% were seen once. The sample's treatment: oral pan-JAK inhibitor, 5-10 mg twice daily.

The source of this sequence is a human donor with alopecia areata. This rearrangement joins TRBV4-3 to TRBJ2-3; no clear D gene. Sequenced here: CD8+ T cells sorted from blood, sampled at week 24, from a patient treated with tofacitinib. DNA for the CDR3: TGCGCCAGCAGCCAAGATCCCTCCCCCAGGGATACGCAGTATTTT. Translating gives CASSQDPSPRDTQYF.